Sequencing of this T cell receptor (beta chain) was carried out in a study of shared clonotypes between healthy human individuals. General study points: Among the subsets, naive ones generally showed larger estimated richness than memory ones.

Profiling relied on immunoSEQ multiplex PCR, and the TCRdb table lists in-frame clones only, not all of them. The sample carries a few million clones, approximately 94% recorded once. Concerning this clone: Antigen: not known. The sample carries other DNA sequences with the same CDR3.

Germline V gives CDR1 LNHDA, CDR2 SQIVND (reference sequence). After removal of 4 bases from V and 5 bases from J, the junction contained 2 bases not matched to a gene. This CDR3 comprises 13 residues. What was sequenced was naive CD4+ T cells sorted from blood. Subset defined: CD45RA+ positively selected. The TCR was taken from a man younger than 30 in good health. The chain links TRBV19 to TRBJ1-5; TRBD1 aligns across 7 bases. CDR3 sequence reads: CASSTQGDQPQHF. CDR3 nucleotides: TGTGCCAGTAGTACCCAGGGGGATCAGCCCCAGCATTTT.